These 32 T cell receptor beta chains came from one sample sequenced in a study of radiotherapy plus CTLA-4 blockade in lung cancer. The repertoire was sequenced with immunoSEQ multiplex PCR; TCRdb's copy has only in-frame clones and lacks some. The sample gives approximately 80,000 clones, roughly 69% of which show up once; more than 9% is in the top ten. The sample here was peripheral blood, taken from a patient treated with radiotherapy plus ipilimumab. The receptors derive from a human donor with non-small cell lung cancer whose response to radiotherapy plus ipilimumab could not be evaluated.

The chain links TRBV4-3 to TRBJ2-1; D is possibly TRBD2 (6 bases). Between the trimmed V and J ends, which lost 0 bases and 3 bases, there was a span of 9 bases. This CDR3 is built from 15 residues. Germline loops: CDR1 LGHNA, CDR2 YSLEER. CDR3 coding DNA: TGCGCCAGCAGCCAAGACCGGGGGAACTACAATGAGCAGTTCTTC. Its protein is CASSQDRGNYNEQFF.

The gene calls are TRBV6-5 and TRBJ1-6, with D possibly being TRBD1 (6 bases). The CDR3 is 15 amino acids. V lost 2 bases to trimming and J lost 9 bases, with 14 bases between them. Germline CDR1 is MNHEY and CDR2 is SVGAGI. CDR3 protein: CASSYGGRGGSPLHF. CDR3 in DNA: TGTGCCAGCAGTTACGGGGGGAGGGGGGGTTCACCCCTCCACTTT.

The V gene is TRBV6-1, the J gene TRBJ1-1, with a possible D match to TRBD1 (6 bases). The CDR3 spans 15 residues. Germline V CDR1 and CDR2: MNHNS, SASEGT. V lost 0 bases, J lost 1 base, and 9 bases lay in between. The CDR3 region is CASSEAGGGNTEAFF. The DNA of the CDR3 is TGTGCCAGCAGTGAAGCGGGAGGGGGGAACACTGAAGCTTTCTTT.

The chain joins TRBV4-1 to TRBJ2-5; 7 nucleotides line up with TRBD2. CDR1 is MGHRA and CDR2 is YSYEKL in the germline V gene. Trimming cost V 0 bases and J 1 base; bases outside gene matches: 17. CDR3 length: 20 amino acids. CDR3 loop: CASSQDTFPAGVKSQETQYF. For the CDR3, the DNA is TGCGCCAGCAGCCAAGATACTTTTCCGGCGGGAGTTAAATCCCAAGAGACCCAGTACTTC.

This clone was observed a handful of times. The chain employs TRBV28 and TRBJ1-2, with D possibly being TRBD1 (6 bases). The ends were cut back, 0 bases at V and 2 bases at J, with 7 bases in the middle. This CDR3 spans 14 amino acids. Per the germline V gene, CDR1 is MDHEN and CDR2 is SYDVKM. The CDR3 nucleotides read TGTGCCAGCAGTTTATGGGGGGCCAACTATGGCTACACCTTC. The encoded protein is CASSLWGANYGYTF.

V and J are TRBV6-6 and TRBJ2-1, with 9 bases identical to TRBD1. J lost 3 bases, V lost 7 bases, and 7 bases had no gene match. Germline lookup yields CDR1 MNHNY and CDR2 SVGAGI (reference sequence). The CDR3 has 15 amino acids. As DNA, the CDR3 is TGTGCCAGCACCTACCGGGGACAGGGCTACAATGAGCAGTTCTTC. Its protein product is CASTYRGQGYNEQFF.

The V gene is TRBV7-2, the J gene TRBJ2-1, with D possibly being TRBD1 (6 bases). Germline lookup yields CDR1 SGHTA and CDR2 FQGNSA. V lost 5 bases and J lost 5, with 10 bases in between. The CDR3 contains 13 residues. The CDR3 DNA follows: TGTGCCAGCAGCCCAACAGGGCACAATGAGCAGTTCTTC. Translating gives CASSPTGHNEQFF.

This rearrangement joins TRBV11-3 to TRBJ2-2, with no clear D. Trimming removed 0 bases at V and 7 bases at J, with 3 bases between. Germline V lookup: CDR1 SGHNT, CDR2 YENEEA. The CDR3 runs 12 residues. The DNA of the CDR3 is TGTGCCAGCAGCTTAGACAGCGGGGAGCTGTTTTTT. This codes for CASSLDSGELFF.

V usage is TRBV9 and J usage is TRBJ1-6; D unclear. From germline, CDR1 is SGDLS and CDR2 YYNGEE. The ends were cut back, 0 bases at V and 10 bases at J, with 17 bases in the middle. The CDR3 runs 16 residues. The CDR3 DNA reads TGTGCCAGCAGCGTAGCGCCAGCCGCGGGGTCCTCACCCCTCCACTTT. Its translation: CASSVAPAAGSSPLHF.

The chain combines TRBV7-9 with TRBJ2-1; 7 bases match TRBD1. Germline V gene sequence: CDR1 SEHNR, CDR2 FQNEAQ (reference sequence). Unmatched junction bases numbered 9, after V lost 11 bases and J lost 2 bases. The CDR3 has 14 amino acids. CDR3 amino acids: CAGQDPLTYNEQFF. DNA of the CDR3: TGTGCCGGACAGGACCCTCTTACCTACAATGAGCAGTTCTTC. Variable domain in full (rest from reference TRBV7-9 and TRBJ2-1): DTGVSQNPRHKITKRGQNVTFRCDPISEHNRLYWYRQTLGQGPEFLTYFQNEAQLEKSRLLSDRFSAERPKGSFSTLEIQRTEQGDSAMYLCAGQDPLTYNEQFFGPGTRLTVL.

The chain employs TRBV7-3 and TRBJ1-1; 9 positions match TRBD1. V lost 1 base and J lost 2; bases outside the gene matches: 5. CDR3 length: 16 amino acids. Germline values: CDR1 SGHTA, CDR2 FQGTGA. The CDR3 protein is CASSLSTGQGNTEAFF. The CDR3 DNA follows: TGTGCCAGCAGCTTAAGTACGGGACAGGGAAACACTGAAGCTTTCTTT.

In DNA form, the CDR3 reads TGCGCCAGCAGCCAAGATTCCAGGGTCTCCTACAATGAGCAGTTCTTC. Its translation: CASSQDSRVSYNEQFF. This chain joins TRBV4-3 and TRBJ2-1, with a tentative D call TRBD1 (5 bases). The germline V gene has CDR1 LGHNA and CDR2 YSLEER. V lost 0 bases and J 0 bases, leaving 9 bases between the germline ends. CDR3 size: 16 residues.

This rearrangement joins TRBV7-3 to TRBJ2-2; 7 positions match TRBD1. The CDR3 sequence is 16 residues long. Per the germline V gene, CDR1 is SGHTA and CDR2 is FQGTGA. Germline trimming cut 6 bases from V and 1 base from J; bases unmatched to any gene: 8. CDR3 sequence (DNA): TGTGCCAGCAGTTCAACGGGACAGCGGAACACCGGGGAGCTGTTTTTT. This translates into CASSSTGQRNTGELFF.

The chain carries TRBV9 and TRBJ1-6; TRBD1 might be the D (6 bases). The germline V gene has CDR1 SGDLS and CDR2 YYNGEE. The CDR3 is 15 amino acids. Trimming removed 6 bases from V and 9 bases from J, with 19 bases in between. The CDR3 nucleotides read TGTGCCAGCACTAGGGGTGGACAGCCGAGTTCACCCCTCCACTTT. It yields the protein CASTRGGQPSSPLHF.

The CDR3 sequence: CASRESGKETQYF. DNA for the CDR3: TGTGCCAGCAGGGAGAGCGGGAAAGAGACCCAGTACTTC. The chain carries TRBV6-1 and TRBJ2-5, with 7 nucleotides matching TRBD2. Germline V gene lookup returns CDR1 MNHNS and CDR2 SASEGT. The trim removed 6 bases at V and 3 bases at J, leaving 4 bases unmatched. The CDR3 has 13 amino acids.

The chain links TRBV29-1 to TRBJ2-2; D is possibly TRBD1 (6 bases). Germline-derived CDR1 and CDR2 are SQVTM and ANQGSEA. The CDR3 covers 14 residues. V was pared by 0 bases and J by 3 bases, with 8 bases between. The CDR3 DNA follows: TGCAGCGTTGAAGAACAGGGCCACACCGGGGAGCTGTTTTTT. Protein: CSVEEQGHTGELFF.

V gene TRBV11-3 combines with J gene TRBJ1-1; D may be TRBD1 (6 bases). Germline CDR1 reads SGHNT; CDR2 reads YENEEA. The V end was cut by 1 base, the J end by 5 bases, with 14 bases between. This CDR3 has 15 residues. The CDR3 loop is CASSLGPGGETEAFF. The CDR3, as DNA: TGTGCCAGCAGCTTAGGACCGGGGGGCGAGACTGAAGCTTTCTTT.

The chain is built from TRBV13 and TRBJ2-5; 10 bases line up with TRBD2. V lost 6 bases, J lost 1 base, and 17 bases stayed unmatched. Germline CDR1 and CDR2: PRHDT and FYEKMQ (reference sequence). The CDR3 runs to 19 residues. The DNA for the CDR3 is TGTGCCAGCAGTTTTACTCCGGGACTAGCGTATAGTAGCCAAGAGACCCAGTACTTC. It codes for CASSFTPGLAYSSQETQYF.

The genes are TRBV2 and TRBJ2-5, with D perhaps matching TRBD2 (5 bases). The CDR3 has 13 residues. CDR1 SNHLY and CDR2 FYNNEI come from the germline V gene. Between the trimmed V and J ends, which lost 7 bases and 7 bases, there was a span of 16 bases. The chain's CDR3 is CASTGPEGGTQYF. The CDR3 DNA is TGTGCCAGCACGGGCCCCGAGGGCGGGACCCAGTACTTC.

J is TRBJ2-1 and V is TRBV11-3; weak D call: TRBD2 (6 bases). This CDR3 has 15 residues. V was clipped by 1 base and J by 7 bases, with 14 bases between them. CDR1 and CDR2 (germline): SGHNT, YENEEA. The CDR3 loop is CASSLGWGTPNEQFF. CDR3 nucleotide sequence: TGTGCCAGCAGCTTAGGGTGGGGGACTCCTAATGAGCAGTTCTTC.

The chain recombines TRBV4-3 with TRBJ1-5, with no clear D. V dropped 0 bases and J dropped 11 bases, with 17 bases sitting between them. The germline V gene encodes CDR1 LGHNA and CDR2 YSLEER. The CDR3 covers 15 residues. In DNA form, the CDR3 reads TGCGCCAGCAGCCAAGATTTTCCTGGAGTGAAGGCCCAGCATTTT. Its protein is CASSQDFPGVKAQHF.

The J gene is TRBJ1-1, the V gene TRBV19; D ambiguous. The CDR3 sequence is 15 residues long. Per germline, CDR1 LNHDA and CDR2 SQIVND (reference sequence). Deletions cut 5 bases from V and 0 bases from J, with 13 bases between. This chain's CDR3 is CASSLWVTMNTEAFF. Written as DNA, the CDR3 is TGTGCCAGTAGTCTTTGGGTGACAATGAACACTGAAGCTTTCTTT.

The CDR3 protein is CASTESGKITYEQYF. The CDR3 nucleotides read TGTGCCAGCACCGAAAGCGGGAAGATCACCTACGAGCAGTACTTC. The chain uses TRBV2 and TRBJ2-7, with 7 nucleotides matching TRBD2. CDR3 length: 15 residues. Germline V lookup: CDR1 SNHLY, CDR2 FYNNEI. With V trimmed by 7 bases and J by 2 bases, 11 bases remained unmatched.

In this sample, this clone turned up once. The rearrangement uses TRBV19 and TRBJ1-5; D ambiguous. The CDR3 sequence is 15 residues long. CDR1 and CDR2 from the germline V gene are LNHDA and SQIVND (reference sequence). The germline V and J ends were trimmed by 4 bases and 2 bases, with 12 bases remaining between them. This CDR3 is CASSRSRGGNQPQHF. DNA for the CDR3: TGTGCCAGTAGTAGGAGTCGGGGAGGCAATCAGCCCCAGCATTTT.

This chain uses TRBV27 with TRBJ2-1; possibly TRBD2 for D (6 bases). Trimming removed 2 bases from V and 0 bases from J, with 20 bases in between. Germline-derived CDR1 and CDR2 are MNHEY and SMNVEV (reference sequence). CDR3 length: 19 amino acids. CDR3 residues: CASSLRALGLPSSYNEQFF. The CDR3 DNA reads TGTGCCAGCAGTTTAAGGGCCCTGGGACTTCCCTCCTCCTACAATGAGCAGTTCTTC.

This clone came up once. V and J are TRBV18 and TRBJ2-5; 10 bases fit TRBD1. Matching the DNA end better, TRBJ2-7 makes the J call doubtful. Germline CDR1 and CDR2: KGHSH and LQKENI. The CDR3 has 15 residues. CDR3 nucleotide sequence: TGTGCCAGCTCACGATTACCGGGACAGGGGTACGAGCAGTACTTC. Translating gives CASSRLPGQGYEQYF.

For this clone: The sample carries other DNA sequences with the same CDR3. Here the CDR3 reads CASSLAGGRGTDTQYF. Here the CDR3 DNA reads TGCGCCAGCAGCTTGGCCGGCGGGAGAGGTACAGATACGCAGTATTTT. The V call is TRBV5-1, the J call TRBJ2-3; the match to TRBD2 covers 7 bases. Germline CDR1 reads SGHRS; CDR2 reads YFSETQ. The CDR3 is 16 amino acids. Trimming took 0 bases from V and 3 from J; bases not matched to a gene: 7.

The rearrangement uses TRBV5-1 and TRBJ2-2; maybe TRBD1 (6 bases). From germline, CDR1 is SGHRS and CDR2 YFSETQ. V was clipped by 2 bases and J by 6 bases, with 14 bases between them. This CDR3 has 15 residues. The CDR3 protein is CASSFTPGTPGELFF. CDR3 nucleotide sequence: TGCGCCAGCAGCTTTACCCCCGGGACACCCGGGGAGCTGTTTTTT. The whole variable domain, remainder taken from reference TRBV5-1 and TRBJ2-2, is KAGVTQTPRYLIKTRGQQVTLSCSPISGHRSVSWYQQTPGQGLQFLFEYFSETQRNKGNFPGRFSGRQFSNSRSEMNVSTLELGDSALYLCASSFTPGTPGELFFGEGSRLTVL.

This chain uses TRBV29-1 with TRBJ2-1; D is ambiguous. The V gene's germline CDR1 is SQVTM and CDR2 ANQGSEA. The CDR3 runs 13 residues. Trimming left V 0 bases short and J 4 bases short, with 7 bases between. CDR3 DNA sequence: TGCAGCGTTGAAGAGGTCAGGTACAATGAGCAGTTCTTC. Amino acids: CSVEEVRYNEQFF.

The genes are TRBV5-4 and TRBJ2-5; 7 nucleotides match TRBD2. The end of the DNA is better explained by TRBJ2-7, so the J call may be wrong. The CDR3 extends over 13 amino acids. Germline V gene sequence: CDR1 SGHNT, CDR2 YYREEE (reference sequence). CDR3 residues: CASSRGTTFEQYF. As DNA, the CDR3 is TGTGCCAGCAGCCGGGGGACTACTTTCGAGCAGTACTTC.

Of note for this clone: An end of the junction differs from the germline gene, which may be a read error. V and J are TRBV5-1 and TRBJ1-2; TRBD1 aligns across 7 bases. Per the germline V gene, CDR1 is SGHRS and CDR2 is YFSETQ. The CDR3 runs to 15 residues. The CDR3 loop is CDSSIRQGESYGYTF. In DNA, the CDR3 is TGCGACAGCAGCATACGACAGGGTGAATCCTATGGCTACACCTTC.

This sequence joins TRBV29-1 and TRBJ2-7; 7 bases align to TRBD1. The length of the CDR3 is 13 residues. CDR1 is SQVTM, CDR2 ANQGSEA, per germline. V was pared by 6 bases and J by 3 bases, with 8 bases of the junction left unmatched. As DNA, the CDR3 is TGCAGCGTACAACGGGGACAGAACTACGAGCAGTACTTC. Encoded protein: CSVQRGQNYEQYF.